The clone carrying this TCR beta chain was seen more than once but under ten times. The target antigen is unknown. This sample was included in a study of T-cell reconstitution after alpha-beta-depleted transplantation in children. Findings of the study overall: In patients about two months after transplant, alpha-beta T cells reportedly arose from several hundred expanded graft clones. Newly produced T cells mostly accounted for T-cell counts and diversity one year post-transplant. Recipient T cells and thymic progenitors that survived gave rise to the high TCRbeta diversity observed at day 60 in some patients.

Molecular barcoding with unique molecular identifiers was used for the TCRbeta library. TCRdb independently ran MiXCR on the PCR reads; one entry per CDR3 protein. The sample has 700,000 to 950,000 distinct CDR3 sequences; approximately 15% are singletons. The TCR originated in a male patient between 10 and 17 years old who had a stem cell transplant for acute lymphoblastic leukemia, so the T cells may come from the graft donor. The sequencing used PBMCs, mostly from graft donor cells, collected 360 days after TCRalphabeta/CD19-depleted stem cell transplant.

As DNA, the CDR3 is TGTGCCAGCAGCCTCGGGACAGGGGTTGATGAAAAACTGTTTTTT. This translates into CASSLGTGVDEKLFF. The rearrangement uses TRBV14 and TRBJ1-4; 10 bases match TRBD1. V trimming: 4 bases; J trimming: 6 bases; junction bases outside the gene matches: 5. The CDR3 is made up of 15 amino acids. Germline CDR1 and CDR2: SGHDN and FVKESK.